Described below is a single T cell receptor (beta chain) sequence and its context. The antigen is undetermined. These data belong to a study of OX40 agonist ivuxolimab in advanced cancers. Whole-study findings and limits: There were also nonresponders showing low normalized T-cell clonal expansion.

No patient had autoimmune disease or received systemic immunosuppression. The repertoire was sequenced with immunoSEQ multiplex PCR; TCRdb's copy has only in-frame clones and lacks some. The repertoire holds about 70,000 clones, with approximately 90% as singletons. CDR1 and CDR2 (germline): SNHLY, FYNNEI. CDR3 length equals 15 residues. The ends were cut back, 6 bases at V and 2 bases at J, with 15 bases in the middle. The sample was CD4+ or CD8+ T cells sorted from blood, taken in a trial of the OX40 agonist ivuxolimab. The source is an adult with an advanced solid tumor such as melanoma, head and neck, liver or kidney cancer. V and J are TRBV2 and TRBJ2-3, with D tentatively TRBD2 (6 bases). CDR3 residues: CASRGTHTTTDTQYF. CDR3 DNA sequence: TGTGCCAGCAGGGGGACTCATACGACCACAGATACGCAGTATTTT. Variable domain in full (rest from reference TRBV2 and TRBJ2-3): EPEVTQTPSHQVTQMGQEVILRCVPISNHLYFYWYRQILGQKVEFLVSFYNNEISEKSEIFDDQFSVERPDGSNFTLKIRSTKLEDSAMYFCASRGTHTTTDTQYFGPGTRLTVL.